The 10 T cell receptor beta chains presented below share a single source sample, sequenced in a study of read filtering for tumor transcriptome and immune sequencing. Molecular barcoded adaptors covering alpha/delta and beta/gamma chains were used on around 370 ng RNA. TCRdb re-called the reads with MiXCR, one entry per CDR3 protein. The sample carries roughly 90,000 distinct CDR3 sequences, about 22% recorded once. The sample consisted of a population of CD138-negative cells sorted from bone marrow. These TCRs come from a donor aged 40 or older with multiple myeloma.

As concerns this clonotype: The germline gene is not matched at one end of the junction; a read error may be the cause. V gene TRBV29-1 combines with J gene TRBJ2-5, with a possible D match to TRBD1 (5 bases). The CDR3 has 15 amino acids. In germline, CDR1 is SQVTM, CDR2 ANQGSEA. The CDR3 DNA follows: TGCAGCGTTGACTACAGGAAAGAGACTCAAGAGACCCAGTGCTTC. Its translation is CSVDYRKETQETQCF.

This clonotype appeared a few times. This chain connects TRBV28 to TRBJ1-4; tentative D call: TRBD1 (5 bases). With 6 bases removed from V and 7 bases from J, the gap between germline ends came to 15 bases. Germline lookup yields CDR1 MDHEN and CDR2 SYDVKM. The CDR3 contains 14 residues. The CDR3 is CASSRGQVFEKLFF. In DNA form, the CDR3 reads TGTGCCAGCAGCCGAGGACAAGTTTTTGAAAAACTGTTTTTT.

The V call is TRBV7-9, the J call TRBJ2-1; TRBD2 is a possible D gene (5 bases). CDR3 length: 13 residues. CDR1 and CDR2 from the germline V gene are SEHNR and FQNEAQ (reference sequence). Trimming cost V 5 bases and J 4 bases, with 9 bases left between them. CDR3 sequence: CASSRDKYNEQFF. The CDR3, as DNA: TGTGCCAGCAGCCGGGATAAATACAATGAGCAGTTCTTC.

This clonotype was seen many times. In DNA form, the CDR3 reads TGTGCCAGCAGTGAAGTAGGAGGTTACAATGAGCAGTTCTTC. Translating gives CASSEVGGYNEQFF. The genes are TRBV25-1 and TRBJ2-1; D is perhaps TRBD2 (5 bases). Germline V lookup: CDR1 MGHDK, CDR2 SYGVNS. There are 14 residues in the CDR3. V gave up 2 bases and J gave up 4 bases, with 9 bases separating them.

There are many counts of this clonotype. In nucleotides, the CDR3 is TGTGCCAGCAGCTTGGTCGTCTCCTTCGACTATGAGCAGTTCTTC. It is translated as CASSLVVSFDYEQFF. The chain recombines TRBV5-6 with TRBJ2-1; D is unclear. Trimming took 0 bases from V and 8 from J, leaving 15 bases between them. Germline values: CDR1 SGHDT, CDR2 YYEEEE. CDR3 length: 15 residues.

This clonotype was seen repeatedly, ten times or more. The rearrangement links TRBV7-9 to TRBJ1-1; D is unresolved. The CDR3 has 13 residues. V was clipped by 4 bases and J by 1 base, with 7 bases between them. Germline CDR1 is SEHNR and CDR2 is FQNEAQ (reference sequence). The CDR3 here is CASSSSANTEAFF. CDR3 sequence (DNA): TGTGCCAGCAGCTCATCAGCGAACACTGAAGCTTTCTTT.

This clonotype was counted ten times or more. The chain carries TRBV14 and TRBJ2-1, with 9 nucleotides matching TRBD2. The germline gives CDR1 SGHDN, CDR2 FVKESK. The CDR3 runs 13 residues. The V and J ends lost 8 bases and 7 bases, in that order; junction bases with no gene match: 6. The CDR3 DNA sequence: TGTGCCAGCGCCGGGACTAGCTGGAATGAGCAGTTCTTC. As protein: CASAGTSWNEQFF.

This sequence joins TRBV20-1 and TRBJ1-5, with TRBD1 matching over 7 bases. This CDR3 contains 14 residues. In germline, CDR1 is DFQATT, CDR2 SNEGSKA (reference sequence). The J segment lost 6 bases and the V segment lost 6 bases, leaving 11 bases of the junction unmatched. CDR3 DNA: TGCAGTGCCTCCTGGGGGAGGGGGCGTCAGCCCCAGCATTTT. Protein product: CSASWGRGRQPQHF.

As concerns this clonotype: One end of the junction does not line up with germline, which may come from a read error. The chain combines TRBV3-1 with TRBJ2-3, with D maybe TRBD2 (5 bases). Per the germline V gene, CDR1 is LGHDT and CDR2 is YNNKEL (reference sequence). The CDR3 is 15 amino acids. The CDR3: CASSQGPFGRETQNF. In DNA form, the CDR3 reads TGTGCCAGCAGCCAAGGACCATTTGGTAGGGAGACGCAGAATTTT.

This clonotype was counted only a few times. The chain employs TRBV5-1 and TRBJ2-3; weak D call: TRBD1 (5 bases). Germline V gives CDR1 SGHRS, CDR2 YFSETQ. The CDR3 covers 17 residues. Trimming left V 0 bases short and J 2 bases short, with 16 bases between. CDR3 coding DNA: TGCGCCAGCAGCTTGGGGCACAGGAATCTAAACACAGATACGCAGTATTTT. Protein: CASSLGHRNLNTDTQYF.